This TCR beta chain was recovered during a study of post-analysis software for immune sequencing data. Prepared libraries of TCR beta cDNA carried unique molecular identifiers. One entry per CDR3 protein, called by TCRdb with MiXCR from the PCR reads. The sample holds around 710,000 distinct CDR3 sequences, 46% seen once. This clonotype was counted only a few times. Sequencing was carried out using blood. The source is a girl aged 10 to 17 with multiple sclerosis.

In DNA, the CDR3 is TGTGCCAGCAGTTCCGACAGTGTAAATCAGCCCCAGCATTTT. Its protein is CASSSDSVNQPQHF. This chain uses TRBV6-6 with TRBJ1-5; D might be TRBD1 (5 bases). The CDR3 extends over 14 amino acids. V shed 4 bases and J shed 4 bases, with 11 bases lying between them. Germline V gene data show CDR1 as MNHNY and CDR2 as SVGAGI (reference sequence).